Listed below are T cell receptor beta chains from one sample, sequenced in a study of T cells after yellow fever vaccination. Via MiXCR, TCRdb re-called the 5' RACE reads, giving one row per CDR3 protein. The sample gives about 300,000 distinct CDR3 sequences, around 7% of which show up once; over 15% is in the top ten. The starting material was PBMCs, obtained roughly 47 days after the first yellow fever vaccination. These receptors were taken from a man aged 18 to 30 who received the YFV17D yellow fever vaccine. CDR3s include the opening cysteine and the closing phenylalanine or tryptophan. A D gene is named only where the DNA matches it firmly. Clone size is not always given. Where it is, it says once, few, many or a class for expanded clones.

>TRBD1|15|few|TRBV18|TRBJ1-4
CASSPGQVGNEKLFF
TGTGCCAGCTCACCCGGACAGGTGGGGAATGAAAAACTGTTTTTT
>NA|14|NA|TRBV5-1|TRBJ1-1
CASSLDSWNTEAFF
TGCGCCAGCAGCTTGGACAGCTGGAACACTGAAGCTTTCTTT
>NA|15|few|TRBV11-1|TRBJ2-1
CASSFGGVTYNEQFF
TGTGCCAGCAGCTTTGGCGGGGTCACCTACAATGAGCAGTTCTTC
>TRBD1|14|few|TRBV19|TRBJ1-1
CASSMGQRNTEAFF
TGTGCCAGTAGTATGGGACAGAGGAACACTGAAGCTTTCTTT
>NA|17|NA|TRBV7-2|TRBJ1-6
CASSFRTSSSYNSPLHF
TGTGCCAGCAGCTTCAGGACCAGTAGCTCCTATAATTCACCCCTCCACTTT
>TRBD1|15|few|TRBV27|TRBJ1-1
CASPLIRGQDTEAFF
TGTGCCAGCCCTTTGATCAGGGGGCAGGACACTGAAGCTTTCTTT
>TRBD1|15|NA|TRBV15|TRBJ2-1
CATSRGTGNTHEQFF
TGTGCCACCAGCAGAGGGACAGGGAACACACATGAGCAGTTCTTC
>NA|19|many|TRBV18|TRBJ1-2
CASSPLPPARDLSNYGYTF
TGTGCCAGCTCACCACTACCCCCGGCAAGAGACCTTTCTAACTATGGCTACACCTTC
>NA|14|few|TRBV27|TRBJ2-1
CASRLKGFDDEQFF
TGTGCCAGCCGACTTAAGGGGTTTGACGATGAGCAGTTCTTC
>TRBD2|16|NA|TRBV20-1|TRBJ2-2
CSARKRASGAPGELFF
TGCAGTGCTAGGAAAAGGGCTAGCGGGGCTCCAGGGGAGCTGTTTTTT
>NA|16|NA|TRBV5-1|TRBJ1-1
CASSLAGGMLGIEAFF
TGCGCCAGCAGCTTGGCGGGAGGGATGTTGGGCATTGAAGCTTTCTTT
>NA|15|NA|TRBV18|TRBJ2-3
CASSPPSAGSDTQYF
TGTGCCAGCTCACCACCGTCGGCAGGGTCCGATACGCAGTATTTT
>NA|16|NA|TRBV10-1|TRBJ2-1
CASSESGGPRNFEQFF
TGCGCCAGCAGTGAGTCGGGGGGGCCGAGAAATTTTGAGCAGTTCTTC
>TRBD2|16|few|TRBV19|TRBJ2-1
CASSIAAQRGDNEQFF
TGTGCCAGTAGTATAGCGGCACAGCGGGGCGACAATGAGCAGTTCTTC
>TRBD1|18|NA|TRBV11-2|TRBJ2-2
CASSSSGQGASHTGELFF
TGTGCCAGCAGCAGCTCGGGACAGGGGGCATCTCACACCGGGGAGCTGTTTTTT
>NA|14|few|TRBV7-2|TRBJ2-5
CASSSGTGVETQYF
TGTGCCAGCAGCTCGGGTACGGGGGTGGAGACCCAGTACTTC
>TRBD2|16|NA|TRBV5-1|TRBJ2-1
CASSLGGTRFLDEQFF
TGCGCCAGCAGCCTGGGCGGGACTAGATTTCTGGATGAGCAGTTCTTC
>NA|13|many|TRBV6-6|TRBJ2-2
CASSYANTGELFF
TGTGCCAGCAGTTACGCGAACACCGGGGAGCTGTTTTTT
>NA|13|NA|TRBV6-1|TRBJ2-5
CASRPAGWETQYF
TGTGCCAGCAGGCCTGCCGGGTGGGAGACCCAGTACTTC
>NA|16|few|TRBV5-1|TRBJ2-3
CASSLEGRSSTDTQYF
TGCGCCAGCAGCTTGGAGGGGAGGTCTAGCACAGATACGCAGTATTTT
>NA|14|NA|TRBV9|TRBJ1-4
CASSVPGANEKLFF
TGTGCCAGCAGCGTCCCAGGTGCTAATGAAAAACTGTTTTTT
>NA|15|few|TRBV20-1|TRBJ2-3
CSAPHTGSGTDTQYF
TGCAGTGCTCCACACACAGGGTCGGGCACAGATACGCAGTATTTT
>TRBD1|16|few|TRBV14|TRBJ1-5
CASSSSRQGSNQPQHF
TGTGCCAGCAGCTCATCACGACAGGGAAGCAATCAGCCCCAGCATTTT
>NA|14|NA|TRBV5-1|TRBJ1-4
CASSLSTGPEKLFF
TGCGCCAGCAGCTTGAGTACAGGGCCTGAAAAACTGTTTTTT
>NA|14|many|TRBV10-3|TRBJ2-3
CAISDIQNTDTQYF
TGTGCCATCAGTGACATCCAAAACACAGATACGCAGTATTTT
>TRBD1|15|few|TRBV7-9|TRBJ1-4
CASSLETGANEKLFF
TGTGCCAGCAGCTTAGAGACAGGGGCTAATGAAAAACTGTTTTTT
>NA|13|few|TRBV20-1|TRBJ1-2
CSARDQRDYGYTF
TGCAGTGCTAGAGATCAGCGGGACTATGGCTACACCTTC
>NA|13|many|TRBV12-3/TRBV12-4|TRBJ2-1
CASSLRFGYEQFF
TGTGCCAGCAGTTTAAGGTTTGGGTATGAGCAGTTCTTC
>NA|11|few|TRBV3-1|TRBJ2-5
CASSQESAQYF
TGTGCCAGCAGCCAAGAGTCAGCCCAGTACTTC
>NA|12|NA|TRBV20-1|TRBJ1-5
CSARPENQPQHF
TGCAGTGCTAGACCAGAGAATCAGCCCCAGCATTTT
>NA|15|few|TRBV5-1|TRBJ2-5
CASSPSSRGEETQYF
TGCGCCAGCAGCCCGTCCTCCAGGGGCGAAGAGACCCAGTACTTC
>NA|14|NA|TRBV7-7|TRBJ2-1
CATRSVTSYNEQFF
TGTGCCACCCGTTCGGTGACCTCCTACAATGAGCAGTTCTTC
>NA|14|many|TRBV9|TRBJ2-2
CASSGGALAGELFF
TGTGCCAGCAGCGGGGGGGCATTGGCCGGGGAGCTGTTTTTT
>TRBD1|19|few|TRBV23-1|TRBJ2-6
CASSHYPGQGGTGANVLTF
TGCGCCAGCAGTCATTACCCGGGACAGGGGGGGACTGGGGCCAACGTCCTGACTTTC
>TRBD2|17|NA|TRBV7-2|TRBJ2-3
CASSLAFSGEGADTQYF
TGTGCCAGCAGCTTAGCGTTTAGCGGGGAAGGTGCAGATACGCAGTATTTT
>NA|16|few|TRBV7-2|TRBJ1-5
CASSLSGTYSNQPQHF
TGTGCCAGCAGCTTATCAGGGACGTATAGCAATCAGCCCCAGCATTTT
>NA|13|NA|TRBV18|TRBJ1-5
CASSQGRDQPQHF
TGTGCCAGCTCACAGGGGAGAGATCAGCCCCAGCATTTT
>NA|14|NA|TRBV6-1|TRBJ2-7
CASSTDGLSYEQYF
TGTGCCAGCAGCACGGACGGGCTCTCCTACGAGCAGTACTTC
>NA|12|few|TRBV6-1|TRBJ2-3
CASGEYTDTQYF
TGTGCCAGCGGTGAATACACAGATACGCAGTATTTT
>NA|18|NA|TRBV7-6|TRBJ1-4
CASSLSLEDTGRDEKLFF
TGTGCCAGCAGCCTATCCTTGGAGGATACAGGGAGGGATGAAAAACTGTTTTTT
>TRBD1|15|many|TRBV4-1|TRBJ1-6
CATRQGGGINSPLHF
TGCGCCACCCGACAGGGAGGGGGGATAAATTCACCCCTCCACTTT
>TRBD2|18|many|TRBV18|TRBJ2-1
CASSFANELAGADNEQFF
TGTGCCAGCTCCTTTGCCAACGAGCTAGCGGGAGCCGACAATGAGCAGTTCTTC
>NA|13|few|TRBV5-1|TRBJ1-2
CASSNSETYGYTF
TGCGCCAGCAGCAATTCAGAAACTTATGGCTACACCTTC
>NA|13|NA|TRBV9|TRBJ1-6
CASNWGSNSPLHF
TGTGCCAGCAATTGGGGGTCCAATTCACCCCTCCACTTT